Listed below are T cell receptor beta chains from one sample, sequenced in a study of blood T cell repertoires in COVID-19. Produced via immunoSEQ multiplex PCR; TCRdb's table is partial and in-frame only. The sample carries under 300,000 clones, roughly 90% recorded once. The specimen was peripheral blood. Every receptor here comes from a woman in her 70s with COVID-19, enrolled during active disease. CDR3s include the opening cysteine and the closing phenylalanine or tryptophan. A D gene is named only where the DNA matches it firmly. Rows may omit the clone size; those that give it use once, few, many or a size class.

D	V	J	size	CDR3	DNA
TRBD2	TRBV27	TRBJ2-1	-	CASSLRAGAYNEQFF	TGTGCCAGCAGTTTGAGAGCGGGGGCCTACAATGAGCAGTTCTTC
-	TRBV29-1	TRBJ2-1	-	CSVDSTDEQFF	TGCAGCGTTGACTCTACGGATGAGCAGTTCTTC
-	TRBV7-8	TRBJ1-2	-	CASSYLQGTNYGYTF	TGTGCCAGCAGCTACCTACAGGGTACCAACTATGGCTACACCTTC
TRBD1	TRBV6-5	TRBJ2-7	-	CASTGTGDSGQYF	TGTGCCAGCACCGGGACAGGGGACTCAGGGCAGTACTTC
TRBD1	TRBV5-1	TRBJ1-2	-	CASSFGDSRGYTF	TGCGCCAGCAGCTTCGGGGACAGTCGAGGCTACACCTTC
-	TRBV6-1	TRBJ2-7	-	CASSDMSSYEQYF	TGTGCCAGCAGTGATATGAGCTCCTACGAGCAGTACTTC
-	TRBV18	TRBJ2-3	-	CASSPWTVVSTDTQYF	TGTGCCAGCTCACCTTGGACAGTAGTTAGCACAGATACGCAGTATTTT
TRBD1	TRBV2	TRBJ2-3	-	CASIPDRAGDTQYF	TGTGCCAGCATCCCGGACAGGGCGGGGGATACGCAGTATTTT
-	TRBV3-1/TRBV3-2	TRBJ1-1	once	CASSQIGGSEAFF	TGTGCCAGCAGCCAAATAGGCGGTTCTGAAGCTTTCTTT
-	TRBV10-1	TRBJ1-2	-	CASSGISQGRDGYTF	TGCGCCAGCAGTGGAATAAGTCAGGGGAGAGATGGCTACACCTTC
-	TRBV27	TRBJ1-2	-	CASRLSSGYTF	TGTGCCAGCAGATTGTCTTCCGGCTACACCTTC
TRBD1	TRBV6-5	TRBJ1-3	-	CASSYSRDRVTIYF	TGTGCCAGCAGTTACTCCCGGGACAGGGTCACCATATATTTT
TRBD1	TRBV7-2	TRBJ1-6	-	CASSLGQPLNSPLHF	TGTGCCAGCAGCCTGGGACAGCCGCTTAATTCACCCCTCCACTTT
-	TRBV28	TRBJ1-6	-	CASSFGGGGNSPLHF	TGTGCCAGCAGTTTTGGTGGAGGAGGTAATTCACCCCTCCACTTT
-	TRBV14	TRBJ1-4	-	CASSQDRGGTTNEKLFF	TGTGCCAGCAGCCAAGACCGTGGCGGAACAACTAATGAAAAACTGTTTTTT
-	TRBV27	TRBJ1-2	-	CASSSTVNYGYTF	TGTGCCAGCAGTTCGACAGTTAACTATGGCTACACCTTC